What follows describes a single TCR beta chain. Its antigen is not identified. These data originate in a study of Ad26.COV2.S vaccination and SARS-CoV-2 variants. Overall study: Ad26.COV2.S shots went into the muscle once or twice, 56 days apart. Whole-study results and caveats: The TCR-based breadth and depth measures might underestimate overall T cell responses. Marked by substantial breadth, spike-specific CD8+ and CD4+ T cell responses were reportedly seen after vaccination.

Indicated treatment: 15 to 20 received Ad26.COV2.S at low or high dose, single or two shots; a few received placebo; per-sample allocation not given. Vaccine and placebo recipients were sampled on day 63 after the first injection. This CDR3 contains 15 residues. Germline loops: CDR1 SGDLS, CDR2 YYNGEE. The V end lost 6 bases, the J end lost 2 bases, and 16 bases lay between the germline ends. Produced via immunoSEQ multiplex PCR; TCRdb's table is partial and in-frame only. Of about 680,000 clones in the sample, 89% were seen once. This receptor was identified in a person between 18 and 65 years old who received the Ad26.COV2.S COVID-19 vaccine or a placebo. This sample comprised peripheral blood, obtained in a trial of Ad26.COV2.S vaccine versus placebo. The chain employs TRBV9 and TRBJ2-3; D perhaps matches TRBD2 (5 bases). The CDR3 region has the DNA TGTGCCAGCATCCCTTCTAGCACCCTCACAGATACGCAGTATTTT. As protein: CASIPSSTLTDTQYF.